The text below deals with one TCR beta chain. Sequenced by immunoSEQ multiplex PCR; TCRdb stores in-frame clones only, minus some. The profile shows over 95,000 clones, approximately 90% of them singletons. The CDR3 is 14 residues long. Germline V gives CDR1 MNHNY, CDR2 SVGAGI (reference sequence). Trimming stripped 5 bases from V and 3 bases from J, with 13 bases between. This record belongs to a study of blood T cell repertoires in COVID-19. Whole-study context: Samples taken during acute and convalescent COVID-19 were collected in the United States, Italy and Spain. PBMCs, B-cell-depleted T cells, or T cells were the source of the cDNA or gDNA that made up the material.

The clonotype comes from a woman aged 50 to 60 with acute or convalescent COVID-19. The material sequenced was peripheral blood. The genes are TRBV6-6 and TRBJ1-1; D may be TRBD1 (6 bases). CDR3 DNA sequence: TGTGCCAGCAGTGGCAGGGGACGAGACACTGAAGCTTTCTTT. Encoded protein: CASSGRGRDTEAFF.